Below, 14 T cell receptor beta chains from the same sample are listed, as sequenced in a study of T-cell memory formation after mild COVID-19. One entry per CDR3 protein, called by TCRdb with MiXCR from the 5' RACE reads. The sample holds 180,000 or so distinct CDR3 sequences, approximately 10% seen once. Material for sequencing was PBMCs or a T cell subset sorted from them (not recorded which). These TCRs come from a man between 18 and 35 years old who had mild COVID-19 (a few samples of this study predate the infection). Cell type and time point are not known.

The V call is TRBV7-3, the J call TRBJ2-1; 7 nucleotides agree with TRBD2. This CDR3 contains 13 residues. The germline V gene encodes CDR1 SGHTA and CDR2 FQGTGA. With V trimmed by 0 bases and J by 8 bases, 1 base remained unmatched. CDR3 in DNA: TGTGCCAGCAGCTTAACGGCGGGGGATGAGCAGTTCTTC. As protein: CASSLTAGDEQFF.

Worth noting for this clonotype: A much larger clone sits a single nucleotide away, making a read error possible. The V call is TRBV3-1, the J call TRBJ2-1; TRBD2 matches 10 bases. V was clipped by 9 bases and J by 9 bases; unmatched bases: 14. This CDR3 has 15 amino acids. Germline V gives CDR1 LGHDT, CDR2 YNNKEL (reference sequence). The CDR3 protein is CARTRSSGGAVEQFF. The DNA of the CDR3 is TGTGCCAGAACCCGCTCAAGCGGGGGGGCCGTTGAGCAGTTCTTC.

V gene TRBV4-1 combines with J gene TRBJ2-4; 8 bases fit TRBD1. This CDR3 is built from 17 residues. Trimming took 0 bases from V and 1 from J; bases not matched to a gene: 5. CDR1 is MGHRA, CDR2 YSYEKL, per germline. CDR3 nucleotides: TGCGCCAGCAGCCAAGAGGCAGGGGGCTTCGCCAAAAACATTCAGTACTTC. Amino acids: CASSQEAGGFAKNIQYF.

The rearrangement joins TRBV9 to TRBJ2-3; D gene unclear. V shed 0 bases and J shed 7 bases, with 12 bases lying between them. This CDR3 contains 14 residues. Germline V lookup: CDR1 SGDLS, CDR2 YYNGEE. The CDR3 here is CASSVDAGRHTQYF. The CDR3 DNA follows: TGTGCCAGCAGCGTAGACGCAGGAAGGCATACGCAGTATTTT.

This clonotype was detected many times. This chain connects TRBV5-1 to TRBJ1-5; the D gene is possibly TRBD1 (6 bases). Germline CDR1 is SGHRS and CDR2 is YFSETQ. V shed 0 bases and J shed 7 bases, with 14 bases lying between them. CDR3 length: 15 amino acids. The CDR3 loop reads CASSLGAGVGQPQHF. As DNA, the CDR3 is TGCGCCAGCAGCTTGGGGGCAGGGGTCGGGCAGCCCCAGCATTTT.

This sequence joins TRBV3-1 and TRBJ1-5, with D hard to call. Germline CDR1 reads LGHDT; CDR2 reads YNNKEL (reference sequence). Deletions cut 4 bases from V and 6 bases from J, with 7 bases between. The CDR3 sequence is 12 residues long. The CDR3 DNA reads as TGTGCCAGCAGCCGCGCCGGTCAGCCCCAGCATTTT. Protein sequence: CASSRAGQPQHF.

This clonotype was picked up a small number of times. CDR3 bases: TGTGCCATCAGTGACCTAGGGGCGCGCCGCTATGGCTACACCTTC. Amino acid sequence: CAISDLGARRYGYTF. The chain uses TRBV10-3 and TRBJ1-2; TRBD1 might be the D (5 bases). Trimming removed 3 bases at V and 4 bases at J, with 15 bases between. The germline V gene has CDR1 ENHRY and CDR2 SYGVKD. The CDR3 is 15 amino acids.

The chain joins TRBV6-6 to TRBJ2-7, with no clear D. CDR3 length: 13 residues. Germline CDR1 and CDR2: MNHNY and SVGAGI (reference sequence). V was pared by 2 bases and J by 3 bases, with 8 bases between. CDR3 residues: CASSYLYHYEQYV. The CDR3 nucleotides are TGTGCCAGCAGTTACCTATACCACTACGAGCAGTACGTC.

About this clonotype itself: An end of the junction does not agree with germline; a read error may underlie this. This chain joins TRBV12-3 or TRBV12-4 and TRBJ2-5, with D possibly TRBD1 on 6 matching bases. The CDR3 contains 13 residues. The CDR3 is CASRLGQGETQYF. DNA for the CDR3: TGTGCCAGCAGATTAGGGCAGGGGGAGACCCAGTACTTC.

This clonotype has only a few counts. The genes are TRBV20-1 and TRBJ2-1; TRBD1 agrees at 7 bases. Trimming took 4 bases from V and 5 from J; bases not matched to a gene: 5. The CDR3 extends over 13 amino acids. Germline V gene data show CDR1 as DFQATT and CDR2 as SNEGSKA (reference sequence). The CDR3 DNA sequence: TGCAGTGCTAACGGACAGGCCGACAATGAGCAGTTCTTC. It codes for CSANGQADNEQFF.

This clonotype appeared many times. V and J are TRBV7-2 and TRBJ2-2; 7 nucleotides line up with TRBD1. The CDR3 extends over 15 amino acids. Germline V gene data show CDR1 as SGHTA and CDR2 as FQGNSA. The V segment lost 2 bases and the J segment 0 bases; nucleotides outside the gene matches: 0. As DNA, the CDR3 is TGTGCCAGCAGCTTACAGGGGGCGAACACCGGGGAGCTGTTTTTT. Translation: CASSLQGANTGELFF.

This clonotype has at least ten counts. DNA for the CDR3: TGCAGCGTCGAGGGGGCGTTGGGAGAGACCCAGTACTTC. It is translated as CSVEGALGETQYF. The chain employs TRBV29-1 and TRBJ2-5; TRBD1 agrees at 7 bases. Germline loops: CDR1 SQVTM, CDR2 ANQGSEA. The CDR3 has 13 amino acids. Trimming at V came to 6 bases and at J to 4 bases, leaving 8 bases not matched to a gene.

There are a few counts of this clonotype. The chain joins TRBV7-2 to TRBJ2-7, with D unclear. The CDR3 length is 12 residues. Germline V gene sequence: CDR1 SGHTA, CDR2 FQGNSA. V shed 3 bases and J shed 3 bases, with 6 bases lying between them. CDR3 in amino acids: CASSFDGYEQYV. The CDR3, as DNA: TGTGCCAGCAGCTTTGATGGCTACGAGCAGTACGTC.

The sample holds a few counts of this clonotype. This chain joins TRBV7-9 and TRBJ1-2; weak D call: TRBD1 (5 bases). The CDR3 has 14 residues. In germline, CDR1 is SEHNR, CDR2 FQNEAQ (reference sequence). V was shortened by 1 base and J by 5 bases, with 11 bases between the two germline ends. The CDR3 DNA reads TGTGCCAGCAGCTTAGGAAATCAGGGTTATGGCTACACCTTC. Protein product: CASSLGNQGYGYTF. The whole variable domain, remainder taken from reference TRBV7-9 and TRBJ1-2, is DTGVSQNPRHKITKRGQNVTFRCDPISEHNRLYWYRQTLGQGPEFLTYFQNEAQLEKSRLLSDRFSAERPKGSFSTLEIQRTEQGDSAMYLCASSLGNQGYGYTFGSGTRLTVV.